The 9 T cell receptor beta chains below were found in one sample sequenced in a study of T cells in Graves' hyperthyroidism and ophthalmopathy. Amplification of TCR beta CDR3 regions was performed using RNA transcripts as template. HTBI primers were employed in a first-round RT-PCR of the TCR CDR3. TCRdb independently ran MiXCR on the multiplex PCR reads; one entry per CDR3 protein. This table has some 720,000 distinct CDR3 sequences, around 15% appearing once. Sequenced input: blood. The receptors originated from a man between 18 and 29 years old with Graves' hyperthyroidism.

At least ten counts were recorded for this clonotype. The CDR3 here is CASSLRGRPQHF. As DNA, the CDR3 is TGTGCCAGCAGCTTAAGGGGTCGGCCCCAGCATTTT. The V gene is TRBV7-2, the J gene TRBJ1-5; D perhaps matches TRBD1 (5 bases). V was pared by 2 bases and J by 9 bases, with 8 bases between. Germline CDR1 reads SGHTA; CDR2 reads FQGNSA. The CDR3 consists of 12 residues.

V gene TRBV29-1 combines with J gene TRBJ2-7; 8 bases are shared with TRBD1. Germline V CDR1 and CDR2: SQVTM, ANQGSEA. Trimming at V came to 6 bases and at J to 5 bases, leaving 9 bases not matched to a gene. CDR3 length equals 13 residues. In DNA, the CDR3 is TGCAGCGTCACAGGGGGTTTTCTTGACGAGCAGTACTTC. Protein sequence: CSVTGGFLDEQYF.

This clonotype was counted many times. The chain recombines TRBV6-1 with TRBJ2-5; D is unclear. Germline V CDR1 and CDR2: MNHNS, SASEGT. V gave up 2 bases and J gave up 2 bases, with 9 bases separating them. The CDR3 is made up of 14 amino acids. CDR3 in DNA: TGTGCCAGCAGTGAAACGGGTGGTCAAGAGACCCAGTACTTC. This encodes CASSETGGQETQYF.

This clonotype was observed at least ten times. CDR3 in DNA: TGTGCCAGCAGCTCCCGACTAGCGGGACGGCAAGAGACCCAGTACTTC. It specifies CASSSRLAGRQETQYF. The chain has TRBV13 and TRBJ2-5; 11 bases map to TRBD2. The CDR3 totals 16 residues. After removal of 4 bases from V and 2 bases from J, the junction contained 6 bases not matched to a gene. The germline V gene encodes CDR1 PRHDT and CDR2 FYEKMQ (reference sequence).

This clonotype has ten or more counts. This sequence joins TRBV30 and TRBJ1-1; 12 positions agree with TRBD1. This CDR3 contains 14 residues. The germline V gene encodes CDR1 GTSNPN and CDR2 SVGIG (reference sequence). The CDR3 nucleotides are TGTGCTTACTCGGGACAGGGGGCGAACACTGAAGCTTTCTTT. Protein sequence: CAYSGQGANTEAFF.

The V call is TRBV27, the J call TRBJ1-2; D is ambiguous. Germline loops: CDR1 MNHEY, CDR2 SMNVEV (reference sequence). The CDR3 runs to 15 residues. The ends were cut back, 5 bases at V and 0 bases at J, with 13 bases in the middle. CDR3 bases: TGTGCCAGCAGTCCTACGGGCAGCACTAACTATGGCTACACCTTC. Translating it yields CASSPTGSTNYGYTF.

Only a few counts were recorded for this clonotype. The chain has TRBV6-2 or TRBV6-3 and TRBJ2-3; TRBD1 matches 7 bases. CDR3 size: 17 residues. CDR1 and CDR2 from the germline V gene are MNHEY and SVGEGT. J gave up 2 bases and V 0 bases, and 8 bases lay outside the gene matches. CDR3 sequence reads: CASSYSRVDRTTDTQYF. For the CDR3, the DNA is TGTGCCAGCAGTTACTCGAGGGTGGACAGGACCACAGATACGCAGTATTTT.

There are a few counts of this clonotype. The chain uses TRBV19 and TRBJ2-7; D uncertain. The V gene lost 1 base and the J gene lost 2 bases, with 9 bases spanning the gap. Germline CDR1 LNHDA, CDR2 SQIVND (reference sequence). The CDR3 has 14 amino acids. CDR3 sequence reads: CASSIGGGPYEQYF. The CDR3 nucleotides are TGTGCCAGTAGTATAGGAGGCGGCCCCTACGAGCAGTACTTC.

This clonotype was observed many times. The V gene is TRBV30, the J gene TRBJ1-5; D perhaps matches TRBD1 (6 bases). V lost 1 base and J lost 1, with 8 bases in between. This CDR3 is 14 amino acids long. Per the germline V gene, CDR1 is GTSNPN and CDR2 is SVGIG (reference sequence). CDR3 DNA sequence: TGTGCCTGGAGTGGAGGACAGAGCAATCAGCCCCAGCATTTT. Translated: CAWSGGQSNQPQHF.